These T cell receptor beta chains were read from a single sample in a study of T cell repertoires in cytomegalovirus infection. TCRdb called the reads again in MiXCR, with one record for every CDR3 protein. The data contain 600,000 to 800,000 distinct CDR3 sequences, approximately 24% of them singletons. Sequencing was performed on CD8+ T cells from PBMCs. The receptor source for this set is a human donor in good health (CMV status not recorded). Some clones in this sample may be carry-over from other donors' samples. The CDR3 runs from the conserved cysteine through the conserved F or W. Fields, in order: V gene, J gene, CDR3 protein.

TRBV19	TRBJ2-4	CASSTGTSGGRGNIQYF
TRBV2	TRBJ2-1	CASSPSGTSYNEQFF
TRBV19	TRBJ1-1	CASSIKGNTEAFF
TRBV12-3/TRBV12-4	TRBJ2-2	CASEQNTGELFF
TRBV18	TRBJ1-3	CASSPGQASSGNTIYF
TRBV28	TRBJ2-1	CASTPSIWEWVNEQFF
TRBV7-8	TRBJ2-7	CASTDSSYEQYF
TRBV15	TRBJ2-1	CATSRKIGNNEQFF
TRBV7-9	TRBJ2-3	CASSPSGQGIRTQYF
TRBV7-2	TRBJ2-5	CASSDRDRGLEETQYF
TRBV28	TRBJ2-3	CASSLFVGTDTDTQYF
TRBV7-2	TRBJ2-2	CASSWGHPAGTGELFF
TRBV5-6	TRBJ1-2	CASSNGQVIYGYTF
TRBV7-6	TRBJ2-1	CASSYPRQGRRDYNEQFF
TRBV20-1	TRBJ2-5	CSARGLAQETQYF
TRBV27	TRBJ1-5	CASSLGGPKPQHF
TRBV7-2	TRBJ1-1	CASNDSPNTEAFF
TRBV10-3	TRBJ1-2	CAISDLGQGPNYGYTF
TRBV28	TRBJ1-5	CASGLGDSNQPQHF
TRBV2	TRBJ1-4	CASGQGIEKLFF
TRBV7-9	TRBJ2-5	CASSAGTGYQETQYF
TRBV19	TRBJ2-2	CATLRGGELFF
TRBV6-1	TRBJ2-1	CASRQGFYNEQFF
TRBV6-5	TRBJ2-7	CASRSLGAEQYF
TRBV7-2	TRBJ2-5	CASSFRDIQETQYF
TRBV7-6	TRBJ2-2	CASSSETGPNTGELFF
TRBV5-3	TRBJ1-3	CASSLWEGDGNTIYF
TRBV7-6	TRBJ2-7	CASSSTPQGSSYEQYF
TRBV7-9	TRBJ2-5	CASRPPGAGETQYF
TRBV7-2	TRBJ2-3	CASSLSWTKDGTDTQYF
TRBV2	TRBJ1-1	CASWSMNTEAFF
TRBV19	TRBJ1-6	CASSMKAASPLHF
TRBV20-1	TRBJ1-2	CSLQGVHGYTF
TRBV6-1	TRBJ1-1	CASSRQGLNTEAFF
TRBV27	TRBJ1-1	CASSYSTEDTEAFF
TRBV28	TRBJ2-2	CASSPLAGELIRELFF
TRBV12-3/TRBV12-4	TRBJ2-1	CASSLGAFETAAYNEQFF
TRBV6-6	TRBJ2-7	CASGIGDYEQYF
TRBV20-1	TRBJ1-2	CSARDRTGESKESNFHYGYTF
TRBV7-9	TRBJ1-4	CASSHGRTSTNEKLFF
TRBV19	TRBJ2-4	CASTTGSKNIQYF
TRBV6-2/TRBV6-3	TRBJ2-3	CASSPLGDAIPDTQYF
TRBV27	TRBJ1-1	CASSFLKRNTEAFF
TRBV6-5	TRBJ2-1	CASSYSTGRGNYNEQFF
TRBV29-1	TRBJ1-2	CSVDSTEPNYGYTF